The 32 T cell receptor beta chains below were found in one sample sequenced in a study of T cell responses to AZD1222 COVID-19 vaccine. Using immunoSEQ multiplex PCR, the repertoire was profiled, and TCRdb retains in-frame clones only, with some absent. The sample carries 150,000 or so clones, 85% to 95% recorded once. Specimen: peripheral blood, collected on day 0 of AZD1222 vaccination. These TCRs come from an adult in good health.

The V gene is TRBV5-1, the J gene TRBJ2-3; 11 nucleotides agree with TRBD2. This CDR3 has 18 residues. Germline CDR1 SGHRS, CDR2 YFSETQ. Germline trimming cut 0 bases from V and 2 bases from J; bases unmatched to any gene: 8. This chain's CDR3 is CASSLVSASGGHTDTQYF. In nucleotides, the CDR3 is TGCGCCAGCAGCTTGGTGTCTGCTAGCGGGGGGCACACAGATACGCAGTATTTT.

The genes are TRBV11-1 and TRBJ2-3; D gene unclear. This CDR3 is 13 amino acids long. Trimming took off 4 bases at V and 0 bases at J, with 5 bases between the two ends. Germline CDR1 is SGHAT and CDR2 is FQDESV (reference sequence). The CDR3 reads CASSSYSTDTQYF. As DNA, the CDR3 is TGTGCCAGCAGCTCGTACAGCACAGATACGCAGTATTTT.

This chain links TRBV7-2 with TRBJ1-1; D is unclear. Germline V lookup: CDR1 SGHTA, CDR2 FQGNSA. The CDR3 sequence is 19 residues long. The V and J ends lost 5 bases and 3 bases respectively, with 28 bases between them. The CDR3 DNA follows: TGTGCCAGCAGCCCCGTGTACGTCTTCGGCGCTGGGATACACACTGAAGCTTTCTTT. This sequence encodes CASSPVYVFGAGIHTEAFF. The full variable domain, completed using reference TRBV7-2 and TRBJ1-1, is GAGVSQSPSNKVTEKGKDVELRCDPISGHTALYWYRQSLGQGLEFLIYFQGNSAPDKSGLPSDRFSAERTGGSVSTLTIQRTQQEDSAVYLCASSPVYVFGAGIHTEAFFGQGTRLTVV.

The chain has TRBV7-9 and TRBJ1-5; no definite D call. The length of the CDR3 is 16 residues. Germline V gene data show CDR1 as SEHNR and CDR2 as FQNEAQ (reference sequence). The germline V and J ends were trimmed by 5 bases and 0 bases, with 14 bases remaining between them. CDR3 in DNA: TGTGCCAGCAGCCCCGGGCAGCGAGATAGCAATCAGCCCCAGCATTTT. It translates to CASSPGQRDSNQPQHF.

CDR3 residues: CASSTPWVRKGTKYNEQFF. CDR3 in DNA: TGTGCCAGCAGCACCCCGTGGGTCCGGAAGGGGACCAAATACAATGAGCAGTTCTTC. The rearrangement links TRBV6-2 or TRBV6-3 to TRBJ2-1, with D possibly being TRBD1 or TRBD2 (5 bases each). Germline V CDR1 and CDR2: MNHEY, SVGEGT. The CDR3 sequence is 19 residues long. Trimming removed 6 bases at V and 4 bases at J, with 28 bases between.

The rearrangement uses TRBV5-1 and TRBJ1-1; D may be TRBD1 (5 bases). Per the germline V gene, CDR1 is SGHRS and CDR2 is YFSETQ. Trimming pared 0 bases from V and 1 base from J, leaving 16 bases between. This CDR3 comprises 17 residues. For the CDR3, the DNA is TGCGCCAGCAGCTTGGGAGAGTTGGTCGGACAGAACACTGAAGCTTTCTTT. As protein: CASSLGELVGQNTEAFF.

This chain joins TRBV15 and TRBJ2-1; 8 bases agree with TRBD1. This CDR3 has 13 residues. V trimming: 4 bases; J trimming: 8 bases; junction bases outside the gene matches: 4. Germline V gene lookup returns CDR1 LNHNV and CDR2 YYDKDF (reference sequence). The CDR3 loop reads CATSINRGDEQFF. The CDR3 nucleotides are TGTGCCACCAGCATTAACAGGGGGGATGAGCAGTTCTTC.

CDR3: CASSFSPRDNEQFF. The CDR3 nucleotides are TGTGCCAGCAGCTTTTCCCCCCGGGACAATGAGCAGTTCTTC. The chain carries TRBV7-3 and TRBJ2-1, with no clear D. V was trimmed by 3 bases and J by 5 bases, leaving 11 bases between them. Germline CDR1 reads SGHTA; CDR2 reads FQGTGA. The CDR3 spans 14 residues.

The chain recombines TRBV19 with TRBJ1-3; D might be TRBD1 (6 bases). CDR1 is LNHDA and CDR2 is SQIVND in the germline V gene (reference sequence). The CDR3 totals 14 residues. Between the trimmed V and J ends, which lost 4 bases and 0 bases, there was a span of 7 bases. CDR3 region: CASSTGDSGNTIYF. The DNA of the CDR3 is TGTGCCAGTAGTACAGGGGACTCTGGAAACACCATATATTTT.

This clone was seen once. This rearrangement joins TRBV6-1 to TRBJ1-6; no reliable D call. Germline V lookup: CDR1 MNHNS, CDR2 SASEGT. Between the trimmed V and J ends, which lost 1 base and 7 bases, there was a span of 11 bases. CDR3 length: 15 residues. The CDR3 loop reads CASSEGAGTNSPLHF. The CDR3 nucleotides read TGTGCCAGCAGTGAAGGTGCGGGAACCAATTCACCCCTCCACTTT.

The chain combines TRBV4-2 with TRBJ1-4; TRBD1 might be the D (6 bases). With 4 bases removed from V and 4 bases from J, the gap between germline ends came to 13 bases. The germline CDR1 and CDR2 sequences are LGHNA and YNFKEQ. This CDR3 is built from 15 residues. The CDR3: CASSPREGVNEKLFF. CDR3 bases: TGTGCCAGCAGCCCCAGGGAGGGGGTTAATGAAAAACTGTTTTTT.

The chain has TRBV27 and TRBJ1-2; D not certain. The V gene lost 3 bases and the J gene lost 5 bases, with 10 bases spanning the gap. Germline V gives CDR1 MNHEY, CDR2 SMNVEV (reference sequence). The CDR3 runs to 13 residues. The CDR3 DNA is TGTGCCAGCAGTTTGGCGACAAGTTATGGCTACACCTTC. Its protein product is CASSLATSYGYTF.

The J gene is TRBJ1-6, the V gene TRBV19; D unclear. The CDR3 consists of 15 residues. Germline CDR1 LNHDA, CDR2 SQIVND (reference sequence). V was trimmed by 6 bases and J by 6 bases, leaving 15 bases between them. The CDR3 sequence: CASSGPQPPNSPLHF. The CDR3 DNA reads as TGTGCCAGTAGCGGTCCGCAGCCTCCTAATTCACCCCTCCACTTT.

V usage is TRBV4-1 and J usage is TRBJ1-2, with D possibly being TRBD1 (5 bases). The CDR3 has 16 amino acids. Trimming shortened V by 3 bases and J by 2 bases, and 16 bases separated the two germline ends. CDR1 is MGHRA, CDR2 YSYEKL, per germline. The CDR3 sequence: CASSQPLRGRNYGYTF. The CDR3 region has the DNA TGCGCCAGCAGCCAGCCATTGCGGGGCCGGAACTATGGCTACACCTTC.

The J gene is TRBJ2-6, the V gene TRBV5-1; 8 bases are a match to TRBD1. The germline gives CDR1 SGHRS, CDR2 YFSETQ. Trimming at V came to 4 bases and at J to 0 bases, leaving 9 bases not matched to a gene. The CDR3 runs 18 residues. The CDR3 nucleotides are TGCGCCAGCAGCCGAGGACAGGGATCACCCTCTGGGGCCAACGTCCTGACTTTC. Protein: CASSRGQGSPSGANVLTF.

V usage is TRBV6-5 and J usage is TRBJ1-6; possible D gene TRBD1, 6 bases. Trimming shortened V by 6 bases and J by 7 bases, and 16 bases separated the two germline ends. The germline gives CDR1 MNHEY, CDR2 SVGAGI. The CDR3 is 15 amino acids. The CDR3 coding sequence is TGTGCCAGCAGAAGAGGGGGTCAGGCCAATTCACCCCTCCACTTT. Residues: CASRRGGQANSPLHF.

As concerns this clone: The sample has other DNA sequences that encode this CDR3 too. The chain couples TRBV5-1 to TRBJ2-5; no clear D gene. Trimming removed 2 bases from V and 3 bases from J, with 2 bases in between. This CDR3 spans 11 amino acids. CDR1 is SGHRS, CDR2 YFSETQ, per germline. CDR3 nucleotides: TGCGCCAGCAGCTTTGAAGAGACCCAGTACTTC. Translated: CASSFEETQYF. The full variable domain, its missing parts supplied by reference TRBV5-1 and TRBJ2-5, is KAGVTQTPRYLIKTRGQQVTLSCSPISGHRSVSWYQQTPGQGLQFLFEYFSETQRNKGNFPGRFSGRQFSNSRSEMNVSTLELGDSALYLCASSFEETQYFGPGTRLLVL.

V is TRBV11-3 and J is TRBJ2-2, with D hard to call. The CDR3 has 13 amino acids. The ends were cut back, 5 bases at V and 6 bases at J, with 10 bases in the middle. Germline values: CDR1 SGHNT, CDR2 YENEEA. This CDR3 reads CASSRTRSGELFF. The CDR3 DNA is TGTGCCAGCAGCAGGACCCGATCCGGGGAGCTGTTTTTT. Together with reference TRBV11-3 and TRBJ2-2, the CDR3 gives the full variable domain: EAGVVQSPRYKIIEKKQPVAFWCNPISGHNTLYWYLQNLGQGPELLIRYENEEAVDDSQLPKDRFSAERLKGVDSTLKIQPAELGDSAVYLCASSRTRSGELFFGEGSRLTVL.

The V and J genes are TRBV6-2 or TRBV6-3 and TRBJ2-7; the D is unclear. This CDR3 contains 16 residues. The germline V and J ends were trimmed by 2 bases and 4 bases, with 18 bases remaining between them. Germline assignment: CDR1 MNHEY and CDR2 SVGEGT. The CDR3 reads CASSYPYLDGRYEQYF. The CDR3 coding sequence is TGTGCCAGCAGTTACCCCTATCTGGACGGACGGTACGAGCAGTACTTC.

This clone appeared once. The genes are TRBV5-1 and TRBJ1-4, with TRBD1 matching over 7 bases. Germline CDR1 and CDR2: SGHRS and YFSETQ. This CDR3 is 14 amino acids long. The V segment lost 2 bases and the J segment 8 bases; nucleotides outside the gene matches: 6. CDR3 protein: CASSFSSGGEKLFF. The CDR3 DNA is TGCGCCAGCAGCTTCTCGTCAGGGGGGGAAAAACTGTTTTTT.

This rearrangement joins TRBV5-1 to TRBJ2-2; 9 bases match TRBD2. V shed 5 bases, J shed 4 bases, and the junction held 0 bases outside the gene matches. This CDR3 is built from 13 residues. The germline CDR1 and CDR2 sequences are SGHRS and YFSETQ. CDR3 sequence (DNA): TGCGCCAGCAGGACTAGCGGCACCGGGGAGCTGTTTTTT. Translating it yields CASRTSGTGELFF.

This rearrangement joins TRBV11-2 to TRBJ2-1; no definite D call. V lost 7 bases and J 5 bases, leaving 12 bases between the germline ends. CDR3 length: 13 residues. Per germline, CDR1 SGHAT and CDR2 FQNNGV. CDR3 region: CASTSSPNNEQFF. In DNA form, the CDR3 reads TGTGCCAGCACCTCCTCCCCTAACAATGAGCAGTTCTTC.

The CDR3 region has the DNA TGCGCCAGCAGCTTGGGGACAGGTACCTCACCCCTCCACTTT. This codes for CASSLGTGTSPLHF. This chain connects TRBV5-1 to TRBJ1-6, with TRBD1 matching over 7 bases. In germline, CDR1 is SGHRS, CDR2 YFSETQ. The CDR3 spans 14 residues. The J segment lost 10 bases and the V segment lost 0 bases, leaving 4 bases of the junction unmatched.

V usage is TRBV21-1 and J usage is TRBJ1-5. TRBV21-1 is tagged as a pseudogene. The CDR3 spans 13 residues. Written as DNA, the CDR3 is TGTGCCAGCAGAAGTTTGAGCAATCAGCCCCAGCATTTT. This encodes CASRSLSNQPQHF.

The rearrangement links TRBV5-4 to TRBJ1-2; D gene ambiguous. This CDR3 has 15 amino acids. V was shortened by 0 bases and J by 1 base, with 10 bases between the two germline ends. Germline loops: CDR1 SGHNT, CDR2 YYREEE (reference sequence). The CDR3 here is CASSLGGNLNYGYTF. CDR3 DNA sequence: TGTGCCAGCAGCTTGGGAGGGAATCTTAACTATGGCTACACCTTC.

The chain combines TRBV12-3 or TRBV12-4 with TRBJ1-4; D uncertain. V was clipped by 6 bases and J by 1 base, with 0 bases between them. The CDR3 is 11 residues long. CDR3 amino acids: CASRTNEKLFF. The CDR3 nucleotides are TGTGCCAGCAGAACTAATGAAAAACTGTTTTTT.

This clone occurred once. The chain uses TRBV6-6 and TRBJ2-7; unclear D gene. The germline V gene has CDR1 MNHNY and CDR2 SVGAGI (reference sequence). The CDR3 runs 14 residues. The V end lost 1 base, the J end lost 3 bases, and 10 bases lay between the germline ends. As DNA, the CDR3 is TGTGCCAGCAGTTACTTGGCCCTTAACTACGAGCAGTACTTC. Protein product: CASSYLALNYEQYF.

The chain uses TRBV5-6 and TRBJ1-5, with 10 bases lining up with TRBD1. Germline V gives CDR1 SGHDT, CDR2 YYEEEE. The CDR3 is made up of 15 amino acids. The junction had 2 bases not matched to a gene; V was cut back by 4 bases and J by 1 base. The CDR3 is CASSTTGGSNQPQHF. As DNA, the CDR3 is TGTGCCAGCAGCACGACAGGGGGCAGCAATCAGCCCCAGCATTTT.

This clone was recorded once. This chain links TRBV19 with TRBJ1-2; 10 bases are shared with TRBD1. This CDR3 has 15 residues. The J segment lost 4 bases and the V segment lost 6 bases, leaving 8 bases of the junction unmatched. Germline V lookup: CDR1 LNHDA, CDR2 SQIVND (reference sequence). The CDR3 is CASSDRGRTGYGYTF. The CDR3 nucleotides are TGTGCCAGTAGCGACAGGGGGCGTACGGGCTATGGCTACACCTTC.

This chain uses TRBV19 with TRBJ2-7; TRBD1 agrees at 10 bases. This CDR3 region has 15 residues. Germline CDR1 reads LNHDA; CDR2 reads SQIVND (reference sequence). Unmatched junction bases numbered 7, after V lost 5 bases and J lost 3 bases. CDR3 loop: CASSAPGQGFYEQYF. As DNA, the CDR3 is TGTGCCAGTAGTGCACCGGGACAGGGGTTCTACGAGCAGTACTTC.

The V gene is TRBV30, the J gene TRBJ1-6, with D hard to call. This CDR3 contains 15 residues. V lost 2 bases, J lost 8 bases, and 16 bases lay in between. Germline V lookup: CDR1 GTSNPN, CDR2 SVGIG (reference sequence). This CDR3 reads CAWSTDWETDSPLHF. CDR3 in DNA: TGTGCCTGGAGTACCGACTGGGAAACGGATTCACCCCTCCACTTT.

This rearrangement joins TRBV7-2 to TRBJ2-3; D remains ambiguous. Per germline, CDR1 SGHTA and CDR2 FQGNSA. With 5 bases removed from V and 0 bases from J, the gap between germline ends came to 9 bases. The CDR3 is 14 residues long. DNA for the CDR3: TGTGCCAGCAGCCCCCCGATTAGCACAGATACGCAGTATTTT. Its translation is CASSPPISTDTQYF. Full variable domain (rest looked up from reference TRBV7-2 and TRBJ2-3): GAGVSQSPSNKVTEKGKDVELRCDPISGHTALYWYRQSLGQGLEFLIYFQGNSAPDKSGLPSDRFSAERTGGSVSTLTIQRTQQEDSAVYLCASSPPISTDTQYFGPGTRLTVL.